The T cell receptor (beta chain) described here comes from a study of blood T cell repertoires in COVID-19. Study at large: Collection of acute and convalescent COVID-19 samples took place in the United States, Italy and Spain. From T cells, B-cell-depleted T cells, or PBMCs came the material, which was cDNA or gDNA.

Here immunoSEQ multiplex PCR was the method, and the copy in TCRdb shows in-frame clones only, minus some. Of some 270,000 clones listed, 80% to 95% are singletons. Study members were between about 18 and 95 years old and lived in 24 US regions. In assigning cohorts, the study relied on participant-reported clinical history. Germline CDR1 is SNHLY and CDR2 is FYNNEI. V dropped 11 bases and J dropped 8; count of bases not matched to a gene: 12. This CDR3 contains 13 residues. The sequence was obtained from a middle-aged man who had been exposed to COVID-19. V gene TRBV2 combines with J gene TRBJ2-1; 7 bases agree with TRBD2. Sequenced input: PBMCs or T cells enriched from blood (not recorded which). The DNA for the CDR3 is TGTGCCTCCCCGGGGCGGGAGTGGGATGAGCAGTTCTTC. Translating it yields CASPGREWDEQFF.